The clone carrying this TCR beta chain showed up just a few times. What it binds is not known. Unique molecular identifiers were incorporated when the TCRbeta library was constructed. TCRdb called the PCR reads again in MiXCR, with one record for every CDR3 protein. The profile shows about a million distinct CDR3 sequences, about 26% of them singletons. This record comes from a study of T-cell reconstitution after alpha-beta-depleted transplantation in children. Study-wide findings and caveats: T cells produced anew were the main source of T-cell counts and diversity one year after transplant. Some patients owed their high day-60 TCRbeta diversity to surviving recipient T cells and thymic progenitors. The origin of alpha-beta T cells about two months after transplant was reportedly several hundred expanded graft clones.

The CDR3 has 15 amino acids. CDR1 and CDR2 from the germline V gene are MNHNS and SASEGT. V was pared by 5 bases and J by 1 base, with 8 bases of the junction left unmatched. Here the sequenced sample was PBMCs, mostly from graft donor cells, taken 360 days after TCRalphabeta/CD19-depleted stem cell transplant. The chain couples TRBV6-1 to TRBJ2-7; 7 positions match TRBD2. The receptor's source is a boy in the first two years of life who had a stem cell transplant for SCID, so the T cells may come from the graft donor. The CDR3 sequence: CASSRTRDGSYEQYF. The CDR3 bases are TGTGCCAGCAGTCGGACTAGGGATGGGTCCTACGAGCAGTACTTC.